The T cell receptor beta chain under discussion was sequenced for a study of blood T cells in healthy people across ages. A J-beta primer mix and a sample-barcoded 5' primer were used in a second PCR of roughly 7 to 12 cycles. Using its own MiXCR run on the 5' RACE reads, TCRdb lists one record per CDR3 protein. Among fewer than 600,000 distinct CDR3 sequences, 27% were seen once, and the ten largest hold 3% to 4%. CDR3 length: 17 amino acids. Germline CDR1 reads SGHAT; CDR2 reads FQNNGV. V was pared by 3 bases and J by 0 bases, with 14 bases between. These same records also appear under a second study, on T cells of mothers and their children. From that report: The sample comes from nine or ten healthy Caucasian donors: mothers and children.

Sequencing was done on a sample of blood. The receptor was derived from a boy younger than 10 in good health. This chain uses TRBV11-2 with TRBJ1-4; no clear D gene. In DNA form, the CDR3 reads TGTGCCAGCAGCTTGAGGAGGAGGCCTTCAACTAATGAAAAACTGTTTTTT. Its protein product is CASSLRRRPSTNEKLFF. Full variable domain (remainder filled in from reference TRBV11-2 and TRBJ1-4): EAGVAQSPRYKIIEKRQSVAFWCNPISGHATLYWYQQILGQGPKLLIQFQNNGVVDDSQLPKDRFSAERLKGVDSTLKIQPAKLEDSAVYLCASSLRRRPSTNEKLFFGSGTQLSVL.